Following are 21 T cell receptor beta chains from one sample sequenced in a study of T-cell reconstitution after alpha-beta-depleted transplantation in children. Unique molecular identifiers featured in how the TCRbeta library was prepared. TCRdb re-derived calls from the PCR reads in MiXCR, one entry per CDR3 protein. The data show about 1,000,000 distinct CDR3 sequences, less than 30% seen once. Sequencing was performed on PBMCs, mostly from graft donor cells, taken 360 days after TCRalphabeta/CD19-depleted stem cell transplant. These receptors were obtained from a boy under three years old who had a stem cell transplant for SCID, so the T cells may come from the graft donor.

This chain joins TRBV20-1 and TRBJ1-1; possible D gene TRBD1, 5 bases. Looked up from germline, CDR1 is DFQATT and CDR2 is SNEGSKA (reference sequence). The CDR3 runs to 15 residues. V was shortened by 4 bases and J by 0 bases, with 15 bases between the two germline ends. The CDR3 region is CSAMGPSVLNTEAFF. The DNA of the CDR3 is TGCAGTGCTATGGGGCCCAGTGTCTTGAACACTGAAGCTTTCTTT.

This chain connects TRBV20-1 to TRBJ2-1; 9 bases fit TRBD2. This CDR3 spans 15 amino acids. Looked up from germline, CDR1 is DFQATT and CDR2 is SNEGSKA (reference sequence). With 0 bases clipped from V and 5 bases from J, the junction kept 5 bases outside the gene matches. The CDR3 nucleotides read TGCAGTGCTAGAGATGCAGCGGGGGGAAACAATGAGCAGTTCTTC. It is translated as CSARDAAGGNNEQFF.

The V call is TRBV7-9, the J call TRBJ2-7; 9 nucleotides align to TRBD1. Germline V gene lookup returns CDR1 SEHNR and CDR2 FQNEAQ (reference sequence). This CDR3 comprises 15 residues. J lost 5 bases, V lost 2 bases, and 7 bases had no gene match. CDR3 DNA: TGTGCCAGCAGCTTAAGGACAGGGGAAAGGGACGAGCAGTACTTC. It specifies CASSLRTGERDEQYF.

The chain uses TRBV18 and TRBJ2-7; 9 bases match TRBD1. In germline, CDR1 is KGHSH, CDR2 LQKENI. The CDR3 runs 15 residues. Trimming cost V 3 bases and J 7 bases; bases outside gene matches: 10. CDR3 DNA: TGTGCCAGCTCACCGGAGGGACAGGGTCCTTGGGAGCAGTACTTC. Protein product: CASSPEGQGPWEQYF. Filled out from reference TRBV18 and TRBJ2-7, the complete variable domain reads NAGVMQNPRHLVRRRGQEARLRCSPMKGHSHVYWYRQLPEEGLKFMVYLQKENIIDESGMPKERFSAEFPKEGPSILRIQQVVRGDSAAYFCASSPEGQGPWEQYFGPGTRLTVT.

This clonotype was observed a handful of times. V and J are TRBV5-4 and TRBJ2-5, with a possible D match to TRBD1 (7 bases). Trimming took off 4 bases at V and 4 bases at J, with 20 bases between the two ends. This CDR3 is built from 16 residues. The germline gives CDR1 SGHNT, CDR2 YYREEE (reference sequence). The CDR3 DNA is TGTGCCAGCAGCCCATCAGGCTCAGGGGGGCGAGAGACCCAGTACTTC. Residues: CASSPSGSGGRETQYF. The full variable domain, rest sourced from reference TRBV5-4 and TRBJ2-5, is ETGVTQSPTHLIKTRGQQVTLRCSSQSGHNTVSWYQQALGQGPQFIFQYYREEENGRGNFPPRFSGLQFPNYSSELNVNALELDDSALYLCASSPSGSGGRETQYFGPGTRLLVL.

This chain links TRBV3-1 with TRBJ1-3; D may be TRBD1 (5 bases). The CDR3 runs 17 residues. With 2 bases removed from V and 0 bases from J, the gap between germline ends came to 14 bases. Germline-derived CDR1 and CDR2 are LGHDT and YNNKEL (reference sequence). The CDR3 region is CASSQFWGDISGNTIYF. CDR3 DNA sequence: TGTGCCAGCAGCCAATTCTGGGGGGATATCTCTGGAAACACCATATATTTT. Combining the CDR3 with reference TRBV3-1 and TRBJ1-3 gives the whole variable domain DTAVSQTPKYLVTQMGNDKSIKCEQNLGHDTMYWYKQDSKKFLKIMFSYNNKELIINETVPNRFSPKSPDKAHLNLHINSLELGDSAVYFCASSQFWGDISGNTIYFGEGSWLTVV.

Ten or more counts support this clonotype. The J gene is TRBJ2-4, the V gene TRBV12-3 or TRBV12-4; D perhaps matches TRBD2 (6 bases). The CDR3 consists of 13 residues. V was pared by 7 bases and J by 0 bases, with 7 bases between. DNA of the CDR3: TGTGCCAGCAAGGGACTAGCCAAAAACATTCAGTACTTC. Translated, it gives CASKGLAKNIQYF.

V usage is TRBV27 and J usage is TRBJ1-1; the D is unclear. This CDR3 has 13 residues. Germline-derived CDR1 and CDR2 are MNHEY and SMNVEV (reference sequence). The V and J ends lost 2 bases and 8 bases respectively, with 12 bases between them. CDR3 sequence: CASSLEWWKEAFF. CDR3 nucleotides: TGTGCCAGCAGTTTAGAGTGGTGGAAGGAAGCTTTCTTT.

This chain links TRBV4-1 with TRBJ2-7, with a possible D match to TRBD1 (5 bases). Trimming stripped 0 bases from V and 6 bases from J, with 18 bases between. This CDR3 contains 16 residues. CDR1 is MGHRA, CDR2 YSYEKL, per germline. The chain's CDR3 is CASSQDAVQGYAEQYF. The CDR3 nucleotides are TGCGCCAGCAGCCAAGATGCCGTGCAGGGCTATGCCGAGCAGTACTTC.

This sequence joins TRBV6-1 and TRBJ1-1, with D perhaps TRBD1 (5 bases). This CDR3 region has 21 residues. Germline V gene sequence: CDR1 MNHNS, CDR2 SASEGT. The ends were cut back, 3 bases at V and 0 bases at J, with 29 bases in the middle. The CDR3 DNA reads TGTGCCAGCAGTGATGACGGGGCACACAGGCGAACCCGATTGATGAACACTGAAGCTTTCTTT. It is translated as CASSDDGAHRRTRLMNTEAFF.

V gene TRBV12-3 or TRBV12-4 combines with J gene TRBJ2-3, with D hard to call. The CDR3 consists of 15 residues. Trimming removed 7 bases at V and 1 base at J, with 15 bases between. In nucleotides, the CDR3 is TGTGCCAGCACCTTAGTGTTGGACCGCACAGATACGCAGTATTTT. It yields the protein CASTLVLDRTDTQYF.

This sequence joins TRBV28 and TRBJ2-1; D unresolved. V dropped 4 bases and J dropped 6 bases, with 10 bases sitting between them. There are 13 residues in the CDR3. CDR1 MDHEN and CDR2 SYDVKM come from the germline V gene. The CDR3 is CASSSHAPNEQFF. For the CDR3, the DNA is TGTGCCAGCAGTTCCCACGCCCCCAATGAGCAGTTCTTC.

V is TRBV6-2 or TRBV6-3 and J is TRBJ2-2, with D perhaps TRBD2 (6 bases). V lost 3 bases, J lost 5 bases, and 10 bases lay in between. The CDR3 extends over 14 amino acids. CDR1 is MNHEY and CDR2 is SVGEGT in the germline V gene. CDR3 DNA: TGTGCCAGCAGTTATAACCGGGGGACCGGGGAGCTGTTTTTT. As protein: CASSYNRGTGELFF.

The CDR3 reads CASSSVRNIQYF. The CDR3 DNA is TGTGCCAGCAGTTCGGTTAGAAACATTCAGTACTTC. This sequence joins TRBV12-3 or TRBV12-4 and TRBJ2-4; D not resolved. This CDR3 is built from 12 residues. V lost 4 bases and J 6 bases, leaving 7 bases between the germline ends.

CDR3 DNA: TGTGCCAGCAGCCAAGGGGGGGGCATGGCTGAAGCTTTCTTT. Residues: CASSQGGGMAEAFF. The gene calls are TRBV3-1 and TRBJ1-1; possible D gene TRBD1, 6 bases. V was clipped by 1 base and J by 6 bases, with 12 bases between them. Germline V gene sequence: CDR1 LGHDT, CDR2 YNNKEL (reference sequence). The CDR3 contains 14 residues.

The genes are TRBV18 and TRBJ2-5; TRBD1 might be the D (5 bases). This CDR3 contains 19 residues. The V and J ends lost 4 bases and 2 bases respectively, with 26 bases between them. The germline gives CDR1 KGHSH, CDR2 LQKENI. DNA for the CDR3: TGTGCCAGCTCACGTCACAGGTTCGGTTTGGGGAAGAAGCAAGAGACCCAGTACTTC. Translation: CASSRHRFGLGKKQETQYF.

This chain connects TRBV6-2 or TRBV6-3 to TRBJ2-5; D is unresolved. The length of the CDR3 is 13 residues. Germline V gene lookup returns CDR1 MNHEY and CDR2 SVGEGT. The V gene lost 6 bases and the J gene lost 3 bases, with 11 bases spanning the gap. The CDR3 sequence: CASRGSREETQYF. The CDR3 DNA reads as TGTGCCAGCAGGGGTAGCCGCGAAGAGACCCAGTACTTC.

This clonotype has just a few counts. The chain employs TRBV19 and TRBJ2-7; D could derive from TRBD1 or TRBD2 (5 bases each). The CDR3 is 18 residues long. CDR1 is LNHDA, CDR2 SQIVND, per germline (reference sequence). Trimming left V 7 bases short and J 4 bases short, with 29 bases between. The CDR3 DNA reads as TGTGCCAGTATCTCTCCCATGGCCGGGACGAGCCCCGGGTACGAGCAGTACTTC. Translating gives CASISPMAGTSPGYEQYF.

This clonotype was seen more than once but under ten times. The V call is TRBV6-1, the J call TRBJ2-7, with TRBD1 matching 7 bases. The CDR3 is 17 residues long. Germline V gene lookup returns CDR1 MNHNS and CDR2 SASEGT. J gave up 6 bases and V 6 bases, and 20 bases lay outside the gene matches. CDR3 loop: CASRTIEDRAGLGEQYF. The DNA of the CDR3 is TGTGCCAGCAGAACAATCGAAGACAGGGCCGGATTAGGCGAGCAGTACTTC.

This clonotype was picked up a small number of times. This rearrangement joins TRBV7-8 to TRBJ2-3; D not certain. Trimming took off 3 bases at V and 4 bases at J, with 17 bases between the two ends. Germline V gives CDR1 SGHVS, CDR2 FQNEAQ. The CDR3 runs to 16 residues. DNA of the CDR3: TGTGCCAGCAGCTTTCGCGGAGATTCACAAGCAGATACGCAGTATTTT. Residues: CASSFRGDSQADTQYF.

Worth noting for this clonotype: Being one base from a much bigger clone, this may be a read error. This chain connects TRBV12-3 or TRBV12-4 to TRBJ2-2; D remains ambiguous. CDR3 length: 11 residues. V shed 6 bases and J shed 4 bases, with 3 bases lying between them. The DNA of the CDR3 is TGTGCCAGCAGAATCACCGGGGAGCTGTTTTTT. Its protein product is CASRITGELFF.